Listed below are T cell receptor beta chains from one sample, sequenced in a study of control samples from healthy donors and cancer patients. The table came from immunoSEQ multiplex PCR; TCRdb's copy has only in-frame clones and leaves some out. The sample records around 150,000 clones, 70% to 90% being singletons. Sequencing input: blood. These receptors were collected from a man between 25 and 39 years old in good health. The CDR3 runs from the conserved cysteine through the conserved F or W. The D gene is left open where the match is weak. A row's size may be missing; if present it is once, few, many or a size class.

CDR3: CASSFGRWNTEAFF
DNA: TGTGCCAGCAGTTTCGGGCGGTGGAACACTGAAGCTTTCTTT
length: 14
J: TRBJ1-1
D: NA
V: TRBV28
size: NA

CDR3: CASSLGLPGPQHF
DNA: TGTGCCAGCAGCTTGGGTCTCCCCGGACCCCAGCATTTT
length: 13
J: TRBJ1-5
D: NA
V: TRBV5-6
size: NA

CDR3: CASRAGGAYGYTF
DNA: TGTGCCAGTAGGGCGGGGGGGGCCTATGGCTACACCTTC
length: 13
J: TRBJ1-2
D: NA
V: TRBV19
size: NA

CDR3: CASSEVGVGKLFF
DNA: TGTGCCAGCAGTGAGGTGGGGGTCGGGAAACTGTTTTTT
length: 13
J: TRBJ1-4
D: NA
V: TRBV2
size: few

CDR3: CASSLYSGGAQETQYF
DNA: TGCGCCAGCAGCTTGTATAGCGGGGGGGCCCAAGAGACCCAGTACTTC
length: 16
J: TRBJ2-5
D: TRBD2
V: TRBV5-1
size: once

CDR3: CASVRRGKTEAFF
DNA: TGTGCCAGCGTTCGCCGGGGAAAAACTGAAGCTTTCTTT
length: 13
J: TRBJ1-1
D: NA
V: TRBV6-5
size: NA

CDR3: CASVDKKWGGQDTEAFF
DNA: TGTGCCAGCGTCGACAAAAAATGGGGGGGACAGGACACTGAAGCTTTCTTT
length: 17
J: TRBJ1-1
D: TRBD1
V: TRBV2
size: NA

CDR3: CASSRTGGASNEQFF
DNA: TGTGCCAGCTCACGGACAGGGGGCGCAAGCAATGAGCAGTTCTTC
length: 15
J: TRBJ2-1
D: TRBD1
V: TRBV18
size: NA

CDR3: CASSRFQDIGEKLFF
DNA: TGTGCCAGCAGTCGCTTTCAGGATATCGGTGAAAAACTGTTTTTT
length: 15
J: TRBJ1-4
D: NA
V: TRBV2
size: NA

CDR3: CASRGSTDTQYF
DNA: TGTGCCAGTAGAGGTAGCACAGATACGCAGTATTTT
length: 12
J: TRBJ2-3
D: NA
V: TRBV19
size: NA

CDR3: CASKEEGGGGFF
DNA: TGTGCCAGCAAGGAGGAAGGGGGGGGTGGTTTCTTT
length: 12
J: TRBJ1-1
D: NA
V: TRBV6-6
size: NA

CDR3: CASSVVGSGRVEQFF
DNA: TGTGCCAGCAGCGTAGTTGGTAGCGGGAGGGTGGAGCAGTTCTTC
length: 15
J: TRBJ2-1
D: TRBD2
V: TRBV9
size: NA

CDR3: CASSFSKPSDNEQFF
DNA: TGTGCCAGCAGTTTCTCGAAGCCATCAGACAATGAGCAGTTCTTC
length: 15
J: TRBJ2-1
D: NA
V: TRBV6-5
size: NA

CDR3: CASSLRPLFEQFF
DNA: TGCGCCAGCAGCCTACGGCCCCTTTTTGAGCAGTTCTTC
length: 13
J: TRBJ2-1
D: NA
V: TRBV4-1
size: NA

CDR3: CASSLERYQNTEAFF
DNA: TGTGCCAGCAGTTTAGAGCGGTATCAAAACACTGAAGCTTTCTTT
length: 15
J: TRBJ1-1
D: NA
V: TRBV27
size: NA

CDR3: CASSRSDTSTDTQYF
DNA: TGTGCCAGCTCACGATCGGACACGAGCACAGATACGCAGTATTTT
length: 15
J: TRBJ2-3
D: NA
V: TRBV18
size: NA

CDR3: CASSYNEQFF
DNA: TGTGCCAGCAGCTACAATGAGCAGTTCTTC
length: 10
J: TRBJ2-1
D: NA
V: TRBV7-9
size: NA

CDR3: CATSDSGREQYF
DNA: TGTGCCACCAGTGACTCAGGGCGGGAGCAGTACTTC
length: 12
J: TRBJ2-7
D: NA
V: TRBV24-1
size: NA

CDR3: CASSQDPQGYSPLHF
DNA: TGTGCCAGCAGCCAAGATCCACAGGGATATTCACCCCTCCACTTT
length: 15
J: TRBJ1-6
D: NA
V: TRBV3-1/TRBV3-2
size: NA

CDR3: CATSEMGVGYNEQFF
DNA: TGTGCCACCAGTGAAATGGGAGTCGGGTACAATGAGCAGTTCTTC
length: 15
J: TRBJ2-1
D: NA
V: TRBV24-1
size: NA

CDR3: CAISELGEAQTQYF
DNA: TGTGCCATCAGTGAGCTGGGAGAGGCTCAGACCCAGTACTTC
length: 14
J: TRBJ2-5
D: NA
V: TRBV10-3
size: NA

CDR3: CASGQGILETQYF
DNA: TGCGCCAGTGGACAGGGCATTTTAGAGACCCAGTACTTC
length: 13
J: TRBJ2-5
D: TRBD1
V: TRBV5-1
size: NA

CDR3: CARTGTAYGYTF
DNA: TGTGCCAGGACCGGGACAGCTTATGGCTACACCTTC
length: 12
J: TRBJ1-2
D: TRBD1
V: TRBV6-4
size: NA

CDR3: CASSLLAGTGNLGELFF
DNA: TGTGCCAGCAGCCTGCTCGCCGGGACAGGGAATCTCGGGGAGCTGTTTTTT
length: 17
J: TRBJ2-2
D: TRBD1
V: TRBV5-6
size: NA

CDR3: CASSGGAGEQYF
DNA: TGTGCCAGCAGCGGAGGGGCCGGGGAGCAGTACTTC
length: 12
J: TRBJ2-7
D: NA
V: TRBV28
size: NA

CDR3: CASSFGSGDTDTQYF
DNA: TGTGCCAGTAGCTTCGGATCCGGGGACACAGATACGCAGTATTTT
length: 15
J: TRBJ2-3
D: NA
V: TRBV19
size: NA

CDR3: CASSSPQSPIFEAFF
DNA: TGTGCCAGCAGCTCTCCCCAATCGCCCATTTTTGAAGCTTTCTTT
length: 15
J: TRBJ1-1
D: NA
V: TRBV5-4
size: many

CDR3: CASSPTGASNQPQHF
DNA: TGTGCCAGCAGCCCCACAGGGGCCAGCAATCAGCCCCAGCATTTT
length: 15
J: TRBJ1-5
D: TRBD1
V: TRBV7-9
size: once

CDR3: CASSHAGFINTEAFF
DNA: TGCGCCAGCAGTCACGCAGGATTTATCAACACTGAAGCTTTCTTT
length: 15
J: TRBJ1-1
D: NA
V: TRBV4-1
size: NA

CDR3: CASSSTIEQYF
DNA: TGTGCCAGCAGTTCCACTATTGAGCAGTACTTC
length: 11
J: TRBJ2-7
D: NA
V: TRBV28
size: NA

CDR3: CASCERAGHTNTEAFF
DNA: TGTGCCAGCTGTGAGAGGGCTGGACACACGAACACTGAAGCTTTCTTT
length: 16
J: TRBJ1-1
D: NA
V: TRBV28
size: NA

CDR3: CASSATGHLNTEAFF
DNA: TGTGCCAGCAGCGCCACGGGACACTTGAACACTGAAGCTTTCTTT
length: 15
J: TRBJ1-1
D: NA
V: TRBV9
size: few

CDR3: CARLPKGRQASGNTIYF
DNA: TGTGCCAGACTTCCGAAGGGGCGTCAAGCTTCTGGAAACACCATATATTTT
length: 17
J: TRBJ1-3
D: NA
V: TRBV27
size: NA

CDR3: CASRGGQGWHYEQYF
DNA: TGTGCCAGCAGGGGCGGCCAGGGGTGGCACTACGAGCAGTACTTC
length: 15
J: TRBJ2-7
D: NA
V: TRBV6-5
size: NA

CDR3: CAWSQAGGGGNEQFF
DNA: TGTGCCTGGAGCCAAGCGGGAGGTGGGGGAAATGAGCAGTTCTTC
length: 15
J: TRBJ2-1
D: TRBD2
V: TRBV30
size: NA

CDR3: CASSSPPGQIIYEQYF
DNA: TGTGCCAGCAGCTCCCCCCCGGGACAGATTATCTACGAGCAGTACTTC
length: 16
J: TRBJ2-7
D: TRBD1
V: TRBV11-2
size: once

CDR3: CASSFVGSAQHF
DNA: TGTGCCAGCAGCTTTGTAGGATCGGCCCAGCATTTT
length: 12
J: TRBJ1-5
D: NA
V: TRBV5-5
size: few